Listed below are T cell receptor beta chains from one sample, sequenced in a study of shared clonotypes between healthy human individuals. TCRdb's copy holds only in-frame clones and misses some; the assay was immunoSEQ multiplex PCR. The sample shows roughly 1.4 million clones, approximately 98.5% of them seen only once. What was sequenced was naive CD4+ T cells sorted from blood. The receptor source for this set is a man younger than 45 in good health. CDR3s include the opening cysteine and the closing phenylalanine or tryptophan. D genes are given only for firm matches. Clone size appears in some rows only: once, few, many, or a class for an expanded clone.

j_gene | abundance | d_gene | v_gene | CDR3nt | CDR3aa
TRBJ2-7 | . | . | TRBV5-5 | TGTGCCAGCAGCCCGACCCCTAATTGGGTCTACGAGCAGTACTTC | CASSPTPNWVYEQYF
TRBJ2-3 | . | . | TRBV19 | TGTGCCAGTAGTCCTCTAGAGGGTCAGGGATCTACAGATACGCAGTATTTT | CASSPLEGQGSTDTQYF
TRBJ1-5 | . | . | TRBV2 | TGTGCCAGCATGGTCGACAGGCAGGGTCAGCCCCAGCATTTT | CASMVDRQGQPQHF
TRBJ2-5 | . | TRBD2 | TRBV27 | TGTGCCAGCAGTCTATTAGCGGGAGACGAGACCCAGTACTTC | CASSLLAGDETQYF
TRBJ1-1 | . | . | TRBV27 | TGTGCCAGCAGTATACTAAAGAACACTGAAGCTTTCTTT | CASSILKNTEAFF
TRBJ1-2 | . | TRBD1 | TRBV5-6 | TGTGCCAGCAGCACCACAGGGGCCCAAAACTATGGCTACACCTTC | CASSTTGAQNYGYTF
TRBJ2-1 | . | . | TRBV27 | TGTGCCAGCAACCCCAGGGGGGCACGGTACAATGAGCAGTTCTTC | CASNPRGARYNEQFF
TRBJ2-7 | once | TRBD2 | TRBV7-8 | TGTGCCAGCAGCATTCTTATAGCGGGAGACTACGAGCAGTACTTC | CASSILIAGDYEQYF
TRBJ2-3 | . | . | TRBV9 | TGTGCCAGCAGCGTAGGAATGGGTCGGCGAGATACGCAGTATTTT | CASSVGMGRRDTQYF
TRBJ2-7 | . | TRBD1 | TRBV5-5 | TGTGCCAGCAGCTTGGGACAGGGAAGCTCCTACGAGCAGTACTTC | CASSLGQGSSYEQYF
TRBJ1-1 | . | . | TRBV7-9 | TGTGCCAGCAGCATCACAGGGACGACTGAAGCTTTCTTT | CASSITGTTEAFF
TRBJ2-7 | . | . | TRBV28 | TGTGCCAGCAGTTTCGGCGGAGACGGTTCCTACGAGCAGTACTTC | CASSFGGDGSYEQYF
TRBJ1-2 | . | TRBD1 | TRBV19 | TGTGCCGTCGGACAGGGCCACTGGGGCTACACCTTC | CAVGQGHWGYTF
TRBJ1-5 | . | TRBD1 | TRBV28 | TGTGCCAGCAGGACAGGGTTCGTACAGCCCCAGCATTTT | CASRTGFVQPQHF
TRBJ1-4 | . | . | TRBV5-5 | TGTGCCACTCGAGCGCGCTCGGGTGAAAAACTGTTTTTT | CATRARSGEKLFF
TRBJ2-1 | once | TRBD2 | TRBV18 | TGTGCCAGCTCAGCAGCGGGAGGGCCGCTTAATGAGCAGTTCTTC | CASSAAGGPLNEQFF
TRBJ1-3 | . | . | TRBV25-1 | TGTGCCAGCAGCAACAGTCTCTCTGGAAACACCATATATTTT | CASSNSLSGNTIYF
TRBJ2-1 | . | . | TRBV5-1 | TGCGCCAGCAGCGGGGGGTTGCGAGCGGTCCAATACAATGAGCAGTTCTTC | CASSGGLRAVQYNEQFF
TRBJ2-5 | . | TRBD1 | TRBV5-5 | TGTGCCAGCGGGACAGGGGCCCAAGAGACCCAGTACTTC | CASGTGAQETQYF
TRBJ1-1 | . | TRBD1 | TRBV5-1 | TGCGCCAGCAGCCCTGGGACAGGCGGTAACACTGAAGCTTTCTTT | CASSPGTGGNTEAFF
TRBJ2-5 | once | . | TRBV11-2 | TGTGCCAGCAGCCCCGGGCTAGCTCGGGAGACCCAGTACTTC | CASSPGLARETQYF
TRBJ1-2 | once | . | TRBV30 | TGTGCCTGGAGTGTATTGAATGGCTACACCTTC | CAWSVLNGYTF
TRBJ2-2 | . | . | TRBV29-1 | TGCAGCGTTGGCGGCACCGGGGAGCTGTTTTTT | CSVGGTGELFF
TRBJ2-7 | . | . | TRBV11-2 | TGTGCCAGCAGCTCCCTGAAGGGCCTTAACCACGAGCAGTACTTC | CASSSLKGLNHEQYF
TRBJ2-1 | . | . | TRBV7-8 | TGTGCCAGCAGCCCCCGACAGAGCTCCTACAATGAGCAGTTCTTC | CASSPRQSSYNEQFF
TRBJ2-6 | once | . | TRBV6-1 | TGTGCCAGTGGAACCTCTGGGGCCAACGTCCTGACTTTC | CASGTSGANVLTF
TRBJ2-7 | . | . | TRBV6-5 | TGTGCCAGCAGGCAGGGGGGCTCCTACGAGCAGTACTTC | CASRQGGSYEQYF
TRBJ1-1 | few | TRBD1 | TRBV28 | TGTGCCAGCAGTTCCCCGGGACAGGGGAACACTGAAGCTTTCTTT | CASSSPGQGNTEAFF
TRBJ2-7 | once | . | TRBV5-5 | TGTGCCAGCAGCTTGGCTACTTCACTTCGGGGCTACGAGCAGTACTTC | CASSLATSLRGYEQYF
TRBJ1-4 | once | TRBD1 | TRBV30 | TGTGCCTGGAGATTCGACAGGGATGAAAAACTGTTTTTT | CAWRFDRDEKLFF
TRBJ2-7 | . | . | TRBV6-6 | TGTGCCAGCAGTTATGAACGTGGGGCAGGCGAGTACGAGCAGTACTTC | CASSYERGAGEYEQYF
TRBJ2-1 | . | TRBD2 | TRBV5-4 | TGTGCCAGCAGCTTGGAAATGGCGGGAGGCGAGCAGTTCTTC | CASSLEMAGGEQFF
TRBJ2-7 | once | TRBD2 | TRBV4-1 | TGCGCCAGCAGCCGACACCAAGCTAGCGGGACCTACGAGCAGTACTTC | CASSRHQASGTYEQYF
TRBJ2-7 | . | . | TRBV7-2 | TGTGCCAGCAGCTTCCAAACTAACTACGAGCAGTACTTC | CASSFQTNYEQYF
TRBJ2-7 | . | TRBD1 | TRBV5-4 | TGTGCCAGCAGCGCCCGGGACAGGGGCGGGTACGAGCAGTACTTC | CASSARDRGGYEQYF
TRBJ1-3 | . | . | TRBV4-1 | TGCGCCAGCAGCCCCGGTGGAGCTGGAAACACCATATATTTT | CASSPGGAGNTIYF
TRBJ2-2 | . | . | TRBV11-2 | TGTGCCAGCAGCAGTATCGCCGTTGCGCCCCCGAGCACCGGGGAGCTGTTTTTT | CASSSIAVAPPSTGELFF
TRBJ2-2 | . | . | TRBV18 | TGTGCCAGCTCACCACCGCAGGGAACCGGGGAGCTGTTTTTT | CASSPPQGTGELFF
TRBJ1-1 | . | . | TRBV6-1 | TGTGCCAGCAGTGAACAGGGCCAGAGCACTGAAGCTTTCTTT | CASSEQGQSTEAFF
TRBJ2-7 | . | . | TRBV28 | TGTGCCAGCAGTTACTACCCGGGCGAGCAGTACTTC | CASSYYPGEQYF
TRBJ2-7 | . | TRBD1 | TRBV28 | TGTGCCAGCAGTCTCCAACCTGGGACAGGGGGACTAGGGCAGTACTTC | CASSLQPGTGGLGQYF
TRBJ2-4 | . | TRBD1 | TRBV13 | TGTGCCAGCAGCTTAATTACCGACAGGGGAATGGACATTCAGTACTTC | CASSLITDRGMDIQYF
TRBJ2-7 | . | TRBD2 | TRBV4-1 | TGCGCCAGCAGCCAGACACTAGCGGGAGCCTACGAGCAGTACTTC | CASSQTLAGAYEQYF
TRBJ2-5 | . | . | TRBV5-1 | TGCGCCAGCAGCCCGGGGGACGGCAATTGGGGGGCCCAGTACTTC | CASSPGDGNWGAQYF
TRBJ1-2 | . | TRBD1 | TRBV6-1 | TGTGCCAGCAGTCCCGACAGGGAGGGTGGCTACACCTTC | CASSPDREGGYTF
TRBJ2-3 | . | . | TRBV7-2 | TGTGCCAGCACCATTAAAGATACGCAGTATTTT | CASTIKDTQYF
TRBJ2-2 | . | TRBD1 | TRBV11-3 | TGTGCCAGCAGTTTGACCGGGACAGCCAACACCGGGGAGCTGTTTTTT | CASSLTGTANTGELFF
TRBJ1-5 | . | . | TRBV9 | TGTGCCAGCAGCGTAGGGGGGGCGAGTCAGCCCCAGCATTTT | CASSVGGASQPQHF
TRBJ2-2 | . | TRBD2 | TRBV9 | TGTGCCAGCAGCACTAGCGGGAGGAGTACCGGGGAGCTGTTTTTT | CASSTSGRSTGELFF
TRBJ1-5 | . | . | TRBV28 | TGTGCCAGCACTATCTTCGCGGGGAATCAGCCCCAGCATTTT | CASTIFAGNQPQHF
TRBJ2-5 | . | TRBD2 | TRBV28 | TGTGCCAGCAGTTGGTTTGGGGCGGGAGGGCCGAAAGAGACCCAGTACTTC | CASSWFGAGGPKETQYF
TRBJ2-1 | . | . | TRBV9 | TGTGCCAGCAGCCGACCGGTAGCAGTTTCGGCCGTACATAGCTCCTACAATGAGCAGTTCTTC | CASSRPVAVSAVHSSYNEQFF
TRBJ2-7 | once | TRBD2 | TRBV5-6 | TGTGCCAGCAGCCGGACTAGCGGAACGTACGAGCAGTACTTC | CASSRTSGTYEQYF
TRBJ1-4 | . | . | TRBV6-5 | TGTGCCAGCAGTTACTCATCGGGCACTAATGAAAAACTGTTTTTT | CASSYSSGTNEKLFF